This TCR beta chain was captured in a study of neurological immune-mediated disorders. Study-level information: Of the multiple sclerosis patients, about 34 in total, roughly 30 were relapsing-remitting and 3 were secondary progressive. Whole-study findings and limits: Phylogenetically, 18 of 34 multiple sclerosis patients' repertoires fell into one related-CDR3 cluster, a possible signature.

5'RACE generated cDNA with 10-nucleotide random UMIs. MiXCR, run by TCRdb on the 5' RACE reads, gives a single entry per CDR3 protein. The sample yields tens of thousands of distinct CDR3 sequences, about 4% seen once. There are many counts of this clonotype. What it binds is unknown. Noted time point: longitudinal time-point 3. From 2 million PBMCs stored at -80 C, the unsorted libraries were generated. The sequence came from a woman aged 60-70 years with multiple sclerosis. Material for sequencing was PBMCs.

The CDR3, as DNA: TGTGCCACCAGGCCAGGGTTGACAGATACGCAGTATTTT. It encodes CATRPGLTDTQYF. The chain combines TRBV24-1 with TRBJ2-3, with a tentative D call TRBD1 (5 bases). Germline assignment: CDR1 KGHDR and CDR2 SFDVKD. The ends were cut back, 7 bases at V and 3 bases at J, with 10 bases in the middle. CDR3 size: 13 residues.